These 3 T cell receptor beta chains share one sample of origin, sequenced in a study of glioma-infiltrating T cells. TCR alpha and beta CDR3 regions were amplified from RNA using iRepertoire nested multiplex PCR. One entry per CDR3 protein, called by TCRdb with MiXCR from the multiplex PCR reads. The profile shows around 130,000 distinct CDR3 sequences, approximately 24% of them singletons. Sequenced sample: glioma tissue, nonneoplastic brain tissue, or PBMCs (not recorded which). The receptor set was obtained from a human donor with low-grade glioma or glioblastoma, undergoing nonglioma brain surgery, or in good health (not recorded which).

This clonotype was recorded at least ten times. The CDR3 protein is CASSYGLAGDPGVETQYF. CDR3 nucleotides: TGTGCCAGCAGTTATGGACTAGCGGGGGACCCCGGGGTAGAGACCCAGTACTTC. The chain recombines TRBV6-1 with TRBJ2-5; 13 bases align to TRBD2. The germline gives CDR1 MNHNS, CDR2 SASEGT. Germline trimming cut 5 bases from V and 4 bases from J; bases unmatched to any gene: 13. The CDR3 loop spans 18 amino acids.

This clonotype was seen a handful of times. CDR3 sequence: CSASSSDRGSSPLHF. The CDR3, as DNA: TGCAGTGCCAGTTCTTCGGACAGGGGAAGTTCACCCCTCCACTTT. V usage is TRBV20-1 and J usage is TRBJ1-6; 9 nucleotides line up with TRBD1. With V trimmed by 6 bases and J by 9 bases, 12 bases remained unmatched. This CDR3 spans 15 amino acids. The germline V gene has CDR1 DFQATT and CDR2 SNEGSKA (reference sequence).

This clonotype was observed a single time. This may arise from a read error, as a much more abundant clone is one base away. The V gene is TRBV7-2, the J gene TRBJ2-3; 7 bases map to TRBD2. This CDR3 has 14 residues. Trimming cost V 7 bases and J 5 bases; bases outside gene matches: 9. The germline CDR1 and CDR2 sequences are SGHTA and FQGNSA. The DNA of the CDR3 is TGTGCCAGCAACTTGGAAGGGAGGGTAGATACGCAGTATTTT. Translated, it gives CASNLEGRVDTQYF.